The 17 T cell receptor beta chains below were found in one sample sequenced in a study of radiation and T cells in renal cell carcinoma. Generated by immunoSEQ multiplex PCR, the TCRdb table keeps only in-frame clones and is missing some. In the table there are around 170,000 clones, 88% of which are singletons. Time point reported: blood 4 weeks post-SBRT, at nephrectomy. Treatment here: 15 Gy SBRT to primary tumor, nephrectomy 4 weeks later. The sample in question was blood, obtained from a patient whose treatment included radiotherapy and nephrectomy. These receptors were obtained from a woman between 45 and 60 years old with renal cell carcinoma.

The V call is TRBV6-6, the J call TRBJ1-1; tentatively, D is TRBD1 (5 bases). V was trimmed by 2 bases and J by 0 bases, leaving 10 bases between them. This CDR3 contains 15 residues. Germline CDR1 MNHNY, CDR2 SVGAGI (reference sequence). CDR3 amino acids: CASSYGGAMNTEAFF. CDR3 nucleotides: TGTGCCAGCAGTTACGGAGGGGCCATGAACACTGAAGCTTTCTTT.

This clone was recorded a few times. This chain joins TRBV6-5 and TRBJ2-7; D possibly matches TRBD1 or TRBD2 (5 bases each). Germline-derived CDR1 and CDR2 are MNHEY and SVGAGI. V dropped 7 bases and J dropped 2 bases, with 12 bases sitting between them. The CDR3 is 13 residues long. The CDR3 is CASMPGPTYEQYF. The CDR3 DNA reads TGTGCCAGCATGCCGGGACCCACCTACGAGCAGTACTTC.

V gene TRBV29-1 combines with J gene TRBJ1-1, with a tentative D call TRBD1 (6 bases). CDR1 is SQVTM, CDR2 ANQGSEA, per germline. Trimming pared 7 bases from V and 3 bases from J, leaving 9 bases between. This CDR3 region has 11 residues. CDR3 region: CSDRDDTEAFF. As DNA, the CDR3 is TGCAGCGACAGGGATGACACTGAAGCTTTCTTT.

The chain uses TRBV5-1 and TRBJ2-7; 9 nucleotides line up with TRBD2. CDR3 length: 15 residues. Germline V gene sequence: CDR1 SGHRS, CDR2 YFSETQ. V lost 5 bases to trimming and J lost 0 bases; unmatched junction nucleotides: 6. The CDR3 DNA reads TGCGCCAGCAGTCGCTCTAGCGGGAACTCCTACGAGCAGTACTTC. This encodes CASSRSSGNSYEQYF.

V gene TRBV7-8 combines with J gene TRBJ1-4, with D uncertain. Germline values: CDR1 SGHVS, CDR2 FQNEAQ. CDR3 length equals 16 residues. The V gene lost 5 bases and the J gene lost 0 bases, with 13 bases spanning the gap. The CDR3 spells CASSLRDGTTNEKLFF. In DNA, the CDR3 is TGTGCCAGCAGCCTAAGAGACGGGACAACTAATGAAAAACTGTTTTTT. The variable domain in full, with the rest retrieved from reference TRBV7-8 and TRBJ1-4, is GAGVSQSPRYKVAKRGQDVALRCDPISGHVSLFWYQQALGQGPEFLTYFQNEAQLDKSGLPSDRFFAERPEGSVSTLKIQRTQQEDSAVYLCASSLRDGTTNEKLFFGSGTQLSVL.

V and J are TRBV6-1 and TRBJ2-5, with D perhaps matching TRBD2 (5 bases). The V and J ends lost 6 bases and 4 bases respectively, with 15 bases between them. The CDR3 runs 14 residues. CDR1 MNHNS and CDR2 SASEGT come from the germline V gene. CDR3: CASRRVGGGETQYF. DNA of the CDR3: TGTGCCAGCAGGAGGGTTGGCGGCGGAGAGACCCAGTACTTC.

The chain is built from TRBV5-1 and TRBJ2-7, with 7 bases fitting TRBD1. Germline V CDR1 and CDR2: SGHRS, YFSETQ. V lost 0 bases to trimming and J lost 0 bases; unmatched junction nucleotides: 3. The CDR3 extends over 15 amino acids. The CDR3 reads CASSLARDSSYEQYF. CDR3 bases: TGCGCCAGCAGCTTGGCCAGGGACAGCTCCTACGAGCAGTACTTC.

This chain joins TRBV6-1 and TRBJ2-1; possibly TRBD1 for D (6 bases). There are 15 residues in the CDR3. V lost 3 bases to trimming and J lost 5 bases, with 14 bases between them. The germline V gene has CDR1 MNHNS and CDR2 SASEGT. CDR3 loop: CASSDQGLSNNEQFF. Written as DNA, the CDR3 is TGTGCCAGCAGTGACCAGGGGCTCAGCAACAATGAGCAGTTCTTC.

This rearrangement joins TRBV4-3 to TRBJ2-7; D unresolved. V lost 0 bases, J lost 3 bases, and 12 bases lay in between. The CDR3 contains 15 residues. Germline V gene sequence: CDR1 LGHNA, CDR2 YSLEER. The CDR3 nucleotides are TGCGCCAGCAGCCAAGACGCAGTACCCAGCTACGAGCAGTACTTC. This sequence encodes CASSQDAVPSYEQYF.

The CDR3 region has the DNA TGTGCCAGCAGCCTTGAGCCGACAGGCCCAACCCGAGCCGGTGGCTACACCTTC. Protein product: CASSLEPTGPTRAGGYTF. The chain employs TRBV9 and TRBJ1-2; D might be TRBD1 (6 bases). The CDR3 runs 18 residues. CDR1 is SGDLS and CDR2 is YYNGEE in the germline V gene. V lost 4 bases to trimming and J lost 7 bases, with 29 bases between them.

The chain joins TRBV27 to TRBJ1-2; tentative D call: TRBD1 (5 bases). V lost 7 bases to trimming and J lost 9 bases, with 15 bases between them. There are 12 residues in the CDR3. Germline V lookup: CDR1 MNHEY, CDR2 SMNVEV (reference sequence). As DNA, the CDR3 is TGTGCCAGCAAGTTTGGGGGAGGTCGCTACACCTTC. Protein product: CASKFGGGRYTF.

This clone appeared a single time. The CDR3 spells CAWSVGRAGNTIYF. The DNA of the CDR3 is TGTGCCTGGAGTGTCGGCAGGGCTGGAAACACCATATATTTT. V gene TRBV30 combines with J gene TRBJ1-3; maybe TRBD1 (5 bases). The V and J ends lost 0 bases and 2 bases respectively, with 8 bases between them. CDR3 length equals 14 residues. Per germline, CDR1 GTSNPN and CDR2 SVGIG (reference sequence).

The chain employs TRBV5-4 and TRBJ2-7, with D possibly TRBD1 on 6 matching bases. Germline loops: CDR1 SGHNT, CDR2 YYREEE (reference sequence). The CDR3 has 15 amino acids. V lost 4 bases to trimming and J lost 6 bases, with 20 bases between them. The CDR3 coding sequence is TGTGCCAGCAGCCCCTCCAGGGGCCTCCTTTCCGAGCAGTACTTC. Encoded protein: CASSPSRGLLSEQYF.

This chain connects TRBV6-5 to TRBJ1-3, with 7 bases identical to TRBD1. Losses at the gene ends were 6 bases for V and 0 bases for J; bases not matched to a gene: 5. Germline V lookup: CDR1 MNHEY, CDR2 SVGAGI. The CDR3 is made up of 15 amino acids. The CDR3 bases are TGTGCCAGCAGACGCACAGGGGCCTCTGGAAACACCATATATTTT. The encoded protein is CASRRTGASGNTIYF.

The chain recombines TRBV11-1 with TRBJ1-3; D is undetermined. Germline V gene lookup returns CDR1 SGHAT and CDR2 FQDESV (reference sequence). This CDR3 spans 14 amino acids. The V gene lost 4 bases and the J gene lost 2 bases, with 9 bases spanning the gap. The CDR3 DNA follows: TGTGCCAGCAGCTCCTTGGGAACTGGAAACACCATATATTTT. Its translation: CASSSLGTGNTIYF.

The V gene is TRBV6-1, the J gene TRBJ2-5; no reliable D call. Germline V lookup: CDR1 MNHNS, CDR2 SASEGT. The CDR3 spans 16 residues. With 0 bases removed from V and 5 bases from J, the gap between germline ends came to 16 bases. The CDR3 DNA reads TGTGCCAGCAGTGAAGCGTATTTCGGCTCAGTGGAGACCCAGTACTTC. Encoded protein: CASSEAYFGSVETQYF.

The chain is built from TRBV6-5 and TRBJ2-6, with D hard to call. The V end was cut by 5 bases, the J end by 3 bases, with 8 bases between. Germline V gene lookup returns CDR1 MNHEY and CDR2 SVGAGI. This CDR3 is 14 amino acids long. CDR3 DNA: TGTGCCAGCAGTGTGGTAGATGGGGCCAACGTCCTGACTTTC. This codes for CASSVVDGANVLTF.